The rows below give T cell receptor beta chains drawn from one sample of a study of T cell repertoires in cytomegalovirus infection. These receptors have no identified antigens. Using its own MiXCR run on the reads, TCRdb lists one record per CDR3 protein. The table lists a few hundred thousand distinct CDR3 sequences, just under 30% of them singletons. The specimen comprised cultured PBMCs, sampled from culture after CMV antigen stimulation. These receptors all come from a human donor in good health (CMV status not recorded). Some clones in this sample may be carry-over from other donors' samples. The CDR3 runs from the conserved cysteine through the conserved F or W. A D gene is named only where the DNA matches it firmly. The size entry is marked missing in some rows and otherwise reads once, few, many or a size class.

TRBJ1-2	-	TRBV4-1	-	CASSPAGADGYTF	TGTGCCAGCAGCCCCGCAGGGGCTGATGGCTACACCTTC
TRBJ2-5	-	TRBV12-3/TRBV12-4	few	CASSLWGETQYF	TGTGCCAGCAGTTTATGGGGAGAGACCCAGTACTTC
TRBJ1-1	TRBD1	TRBV4-1	once	CASSQDWTGGMNTEAFF	TGCGCCAGCAGCCAAGATTGGACAGGGGGTATGAACACTGAAGCTTTCTTT
TRBJ1-1	-	TRBV12-3/TRBV12-4	-	CASSHRANSAFF	TGTGCCAGCAGCCACAGGGCTAACAGTGCTTTCTTT
TRBJ2-1	-	TRBV4-2	few	CASSQEIIGAGNEQFF	TGTGCCAGCAGCCAAGAGATAATCGGGGCAGGCAATGAGCAGTTCTTC
TRBJ1-6	-	TRBV5-6	few	CASSSGTRTSPLHF	TGTGCCAGCAGCTCCGGGACAAGAACTTCACCCCTCCACTTT
TRBJ2-4	TRBD1	TRBV6-1	few	CASSEFGRDSWDIQYF	TGTGCCAGCAGTGAATTTGGCAGGGACAGCTGGGACATTCAGTACTTC
TRBJ1-1	-	TRBV6-5	-	CASSYGQNTEAFF	TGTGCCAGCAGTTACGGTCAGAACACTGAAGCTTTCTTT
TRBJ1-1	-	TRBV7-3	-	CASSLGGKGTEAFF	TGTGCCAGCAGCTTAGGAGGGAAGGGGACTGAAGCTTTCTTT
TRBJ2-5	TRBD1	TRBV9	-	CASSLFSGGVETQYF	TGTGCCAGCAGCCTTTTCTCAGGGGGCGTAGAGACCCAGTACTTC
TRBJ1-4	TRBD1	TRBV6-8	few	CASTDREEKLFF	TGTGCCAGCACGGACAGGGAGGAAAAACTGTTTTTT
TRBJ1-6	-	TRBV6-1	-	CASTMFGDYNSPLHF	TGTGCCAGCACCATGTTCGGTGACTATAATTCACCCCTCCACTTT
TRBJ1-4	-	TRBV12-3/TRBV12-4	few	CASSTGREKLFF	TGTGCCAGCAGTACAGGGAGGGAAAAACTGTTTTTT
TRBJ1-1	-	TRBV5-1	-	CASSIGTEAFF	TGCGCCAGCAGCATAGGAACTGAAGCTTTCTTT
TRBJ2-5	-	TRBV19	few	CASSIVDSYQETQYF	TGTGCCAGTAGTATTGTAGACAGTTACCAAGAGACCCAGTACTTC
TRBJ2-1	-	TRBV6-5	-	CASSYSGGITNEQFF	TGTGCCAGCAGTTACTCGGGGGGAATAACCAATGAGCAGTTCTTC
TRBJ2-1	TRBD2	TRBV4-3	-	CASSQDQAGPSYNEQFF	TGCGCCAGCAGCCAAGATCAAGCGGGGCCCTCCTACAATGAGCAGTTCTTC
TRBJ2-1	-	TRBV20-1	few	CSARDGVARNEQFF	TGCAGTGCTAGAGATGGAGTAGCGCGCAATGAGCAGTTCTTC
TRBJ2-7	-	TRBV12-5	-	CASGLVHPDEQYF	TGTGCTAGTGGTTTGGTACACCCAGACGAGCAGTACTTC
TRBJ2-7	-	TRBV20-1	-	CSASPGNEQYF	TGCAGTGCTAGCCCGGGGAACGAGCAGTACTTC
TRBJ1-4	TRBD1	TRBV14	-	CASSTGTGLLGEKLFF	TGTGCCAGCAGCACAGGGACAGGCCTTTTAGGTGAAAAACTGTTTTTT
TRBJ1-6	-	TRBV2	-	CASSDLTGFNSPLHF	TGTGCCAGCAGTGACCTCACAGGGTTTAATTCACCCCTCCACTTT
TRBJ1-5	-	TRBV7-8	many	CASSAAGSGQPQHF	TGTGCCAGCAGCGCAGCAGGGTCGGGGCAGCCCCAGCATTTT
TRBJ2-1	-	TRBV6-1	-	CASSLRRGLSSYNEQFF	TGTGCCAGCAGCTTAAGGCGGGGACTGAGCTCCTACAATGAGCAGTTCTTC
TRBJ2-7	-	TRBV5-1	-	CASSLESRYSYEQYF	TGCGCCAGCAGCTTGGAAAGCCGCTACTCCTACGAGCAGTACTTC
TRBJ1-5	-	TRBV6-6	-	CASRSPTGHQPQHF	TGTGCCAGCAGGTCACCCACCGGCCATCAGCCCCAGCATTTT
TRBJ1-6	-	TRBV28	-	CASRATTISPLHF	TGTGCCAGCAGGGCCACGACCATTTCACCCCTCCACTTT
TRBJ2-6	-	TRBV7-2	many	CASSLKSSGANVLTF	TGTGCCAGCAGCCTTAAGAGCTCTGGGGCCAACGTCCTGACTTTC
TRBJ2-7	TRBD1	TRBV5-4	few	CASRTGQGSYEQYF	TGTGCCAGCAGAACGGGACAGGGTAGTTACGAGCAGTACTTC
TRBJ2-1	-	TRBV2	-	CASSEVHGRGEQFF	TGTGCCAGCAGTGAAGTCCATGGAAGGGGTGAGCAGTTCTTC
TRBJ2-4	-	TRBV7-8	-	CASSFRGVNIQYF	TGTGCCAGCAGTTTCAGGGGTGTAAACATTCAGTACTTC
TRBJ2-1	TRBD2	TRBV7-3	few	CASSPWGASGRDRNEQFF	TGTGCCAGCAGCCCGTGGGGGGCTAGCGGGAGGGATCGGAATGAGCAGTTCTTC
TRBJ2-1	-	TRBV29-1	few	CSVERKLGPFFYNEQFF	TGCAGCGTTGAGAGAAAGTTGGGGCCTTTCTTCTACAATGAGCAGTTCTTC
TRBJ1-5	-	TRBV28	few	CASSPGGRASNQPQHF	TGTGCCAGCAGTCCCGGGGGGAGGGCTAGCAATCAGCCCCAGCATTTT
TRBJ1-2	-	TRBV7-2	few	CASSGQPRSGNGYTF	TGTGCCAGCAGCGGCCAACCCCGCTCGGGGAATGGCTACACCTTC